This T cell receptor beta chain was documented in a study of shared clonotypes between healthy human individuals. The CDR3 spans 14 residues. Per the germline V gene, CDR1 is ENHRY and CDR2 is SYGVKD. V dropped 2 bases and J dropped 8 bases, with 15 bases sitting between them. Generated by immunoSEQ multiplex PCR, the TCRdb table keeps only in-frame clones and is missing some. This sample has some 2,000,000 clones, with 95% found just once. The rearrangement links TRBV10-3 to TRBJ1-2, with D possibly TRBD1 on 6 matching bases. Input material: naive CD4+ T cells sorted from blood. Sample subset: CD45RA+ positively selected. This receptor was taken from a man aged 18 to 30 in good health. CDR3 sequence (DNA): TGTGCCATCAGTGAGGGGACACAAGGACTCGGCTACACCTTC. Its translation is CAISEGTQGLGYTF.